Listed below are T cell receptor beta chains from one sample, sequenced in a study of human T cells and chemical hapten exposure. TCRdb re-derived calls from the RACE reads in MiXCR, one entry per CDR3 protein. The table records about 84,000 distinct CDR3 sequences, 8.5% to 12% of them present only once. The input for sequencing was whole blood, taken in connection with sensitization to the hapten diphenylcyclopropenone (DPC). These receptors all come from a woman aged 45-65 years with alopecia areata. Some clones in this sample may be carry-over from other donors' samples. The CDR3 runs from the conserved cysteine through the conserved F or W. The order of the fields is J gene, D gene, V gene, clone size, CDR3 DNA, CDR3 protein. A D gene is named only where the DNA matches it firmly. The size field is filled for only some rows; it gives once, few, many or a size class.

TRBJ2-3,-,TRBV12-3/TRBV12-4,few,TGTGCCAGCAGTTCCGTGGGGAGAAGCACAGATACGCAGTATTTT,CASSSVGRSTDTQYF
TRBJ2-1,-,TRBV7-2,few,TGTGCCAGCAGCGTACACAATGAGCAGTTCTTC,CASSVHNEQFF
TRBJ1-6,TRBD1,TRBV2,-,TGTGCCAGCGGAGGGGCCGGGACAGTTAATTCACCCCTCCACTTT,CASGGAGTVNSPLHF
TRBJ1-1,TRBD1,TRBV28,few,TGTGCCAGCAGGACAGGGAGAGACACTGAAGCTTTCTTT,CASRTGRDTEAFF
TRBJ2-2,-,TRBV19,few,TGTGCCAGTAGTATAGGGGGGTTGAACACCGGGGAGCTGTTTTTT,CASSIGGLNTGELFF
TRBJ2-1,TRBD1,TRBV7-7,many,TGTGCCAGCAGCTCCGGGACAGGGGGTATCGATGAGCAGTTCTTC,CASSSGTGGIDEQFF
TRBJ2-1,-,TRBV2,many,TGTGCCAGCAAGGAGGACCTCCTTTACAATGAGCAGTTCTTC,CASKEDLLYNEQFF
TRBJ2-1,TRBD1,TRBV7-9,many,TGTGCCAGCAGCTTACGACAGGGAGCCAGACATGAGCAGTTCTTC,CASSLRQGARHEQFF
TRBJ2-5,TRBD1,TRBV3-1,-,TGTGCCAGCAGCCTACTGGGACAGCAAGAGACCCAGTACTTC,CASSLLGQQETQYF
TRBJ2-3,-,TRBV5-1,-,TGCGCCAGCAGCTTTCCCTACAGGAGGGATCGGGGTACAGATACGCAGTATTTT,CASSFPYRRDRGTDTQYF
TRBJ2-7,-,TRBV12-3/TRBV12-4,few,TGTGCCAGCAGCCGAAATTCACGCGACGAGCAGTACTTC,CASSRNSRDEQYF
TRBJ2-7,TRBD2,TRBV29-1,-,TGCAGCGTTGAACAGGTAGCGGGACCCTACGAGCAGTACTTC,CSVEQVAGPYEQYF
TRBJ1-1,-,TRBV10-1,few,TGCGCCAGCAGTGAGTCGAGCAGGTCGGCTTTCTTT,CASSESSRSAFF
TRBJ2-2,-,TRBV9,few,TGTGCCAGCAGCGTTAGCTTCGGAGGGACCGGGGAGCTGTTTTTT,CASSVSFGGTGELFF
TRBJ2-7,-,TRBV6-2/TRBV6-3,few,TGTGCCAGCAGCCCCTCGGGGTCGTGGGAGCAGTACTTC,CASSPSGSWEQYF
TRBJ2-3,-,TRBV29-1,-,TGCAGCGTGGCTTGGGCAGATACGCAGTATTTT,CSVAWADTQYF
TRBJ2-2,TRBD2,TRBV3-1,many,TGTGCCAGCAGCCCGCGCCACGGTTCAGCGGGAGGGATGGGCACCGGGGAGCTGTTTTTT,CASSPRHGSAGGMGTGELFF
TRBJ2-1,TRBD2,TRBV29-1,few,TGCAGCGTTGCTGGACTAGCGGGAGTCATTGGAGTGGGGCAAGGTAATGAGCAGTTCTTC,CSVAGLAGVIGVGQGNEQFF
TRBJ1-1,-,TRBV12-3/TRBV12-4,many,TGTGCCAGCAGCCTCATGAACACTGAAGCTTTCTTT,CASSLMNTEAFF
TRBJ2-1,-,TRBV20-1,few,TGCAGTGCTAGGGGGACCTTCGTGACTAGAGGGAGCAATGAGCAGTTCTTC,CSARGTFVTRGSNEQFF